The next 21 T cell receptor beta chains were all read from a single sample in a study of blood T cell repertoires in COVID-19. The protocol was immunoSEQ multiplex PCR, while the TCRdb copy is restricted to in-frame clones and leaves out a portion. This sample has 100,000 to 120,000 clones, with over 75% found just once. The sequenced sample consisted of peripheral blood. Receptors originate from a human donor in a cohort sampled during active COVID-19.

This chain uses TRBV29-1 with TRBJ1-3; TRBD1 matches 8 bases. The CDR3 spans 14 residues. With V trimmed by 6 bases and J by 2 bases, 6 bases remained unmatched. CDR1 is SQVTM, CDR2 ANQGSEA, per germline. The CDR3 here is CSVSKDRAGNTIYF. CDR3 DNA: TGCAGCGTCTCAAAGGACAGGGCTGGAAACACCATATATTTT. The full variable domain, in which reference TRBV29-1 and TRBJ1-3 provide the parts outside the CDR3, is SAVISQKPSRDICQRGTSLTIQCQVDSQVTMMFWYRQQPGQSLTLIATANQGSEATYESGFVIDKFPISRPNLTFSTLTVSNMSPEDSSIYLCSVSKDRAGNTIYFGEGSWLTVV.

This chain uses TRBV3-1 (or the pseudogene TRBV3-2) with TRBJ1-5, with D maybe TRBD1 (6 bases). The CDR3 length is 15 residues. Germline V gene data show CDR1 as LGHDT and CDR2 as YNNKEL (reference sequence). Trimming pared 1 base from V and 6 bases from J, leaving 13 bases between. Here the CDR3 DNA reads TGTGCCAGCAGCCAAGTACAGGGCCCGGGTCAGCCCCAGCATTTT. Translating it yields CASSQVQGPGQPQHF.

The chain recombines TRBV28 with TRBJ2-7; maybe TRBD2 (6 bases). V was shortened by 7 bases and J by 5 bases, with 24 bases between the two germline ends. Germline V gives CDR1 MDHEN, CDR2 SYDVKM. The CDR3 loop spans 16 amino acids. The CDR3 sequence: CASTVGTGGGQHEQYF. The CDR3 DNA reads as TGTGCCAGCACGGTAGGGACTGGGGGTGGTCAACACGAGCAGTACTTC.

The chain carries TRBV28 and TRBJ2-5; TRBD2 agrees at 11 bases. The CDR3 sequence is 16 residues long. V lost 6 bases, J lost 1 base, and 7 bases stayed unmatched. CDR1 is MDHEN, CDR2 SYDVKM, per germline. CDR3 sequence (DNA): TGTGCCAGCAGGGGGCGACTAGCGGGGTTCCAAGAGACCCAGTACTTC. Translation gives CASRGRLAGFQETQYF.

For the CDR3, the DNA is TGCAGCGTTGACTTATCGAGCATGACAGGTGAAGCTTTCTTT. Translated: CSVDLSSMTGEAFF. The V and J genes are TRBV29-1 and TRBJ1-1; tentative D call: TRBD1 (6 bases). Trimming took 3 bases from V and 7 from J, leaving 18 bases between them. CDR3 length: 14 residues. Germline CDR1 and CDR2: SQVTM and ANQGSEA.

The gene calls are TRBV10-2 and TRBJ2-1, with 9 bases matching TRBD2. The CDR3 runs 20 residues. The trim removed 2 bases at V and 4 bases at J, leaving 18 bases unmatched. Looked up from germline, CDR1 is WSHSY and CDR2 is SAAADI. The CDR3 spells CASSERRGLAPKAGYNEQFF. For the CDR3, the DNA is TGCGCCAGCAGTGAGCGCCGGGGACTAGCCCCCAAAGCCGGATACAATGAGCAGTTCTTC.

CDR3 amino acids: CASSWPGTENTEAFF. Written as DNA, the CDR3 is TGTGCCAGCAGCTGGCCCGGGACAGAGAACACTGAAGCTTTCTTT. This chain links TRBV5-4 with TRBJ1-1; 7 bases align to TRBD1. Germline V gene sequence: CDR1 SGHNT, CDR2 YYREEE (reference sequence). With 3 bases clipped from V and 1 base from J, the junction kept 6 bases outside the gene matches. This CDR3 region has 15 residues.

The rearrangement uses TRBV19 and TRBJ1-6; the D gene is possibly TRBD1 (5 bases). The germline V gene encodes CDR1 LNHDA and CDR2 SQIVND (reference sequence). This CDR3 has 13 amino acids. V lost 6 bases to trimming and J lost 12 bases, with 15 bases between them. The CDR3 DNA reads as TGTGCCAGTAGCGACAGTGCGCTAAGACCCCTCCACTTT. Amino acids: CASSDSALRPLHF.

V is TRBV5-6 and J is TRBJ2-7; 7 bases are a match to TRBD2. Germline V gene data show CDR1 as SGHDT and CDR2 as YYEEEE. V lost 1 base, J lost 3 bases, and 7 bases stayed unmatched. The CDR3 consists of 15 residues. The CDR3 loop reads CASSLRAGVDYEQYF. The CDR3, as DNA: TGTGCCAGCAGCTTGAGGGCGGGGGTTGACTACGAGCAGTACTTC.

The DNA of the CDR3 is TGCAGCGTTGGGGGACAGGGGGAGTTAACTGAAGCTTTCTTT. It codes for CSVGGQGELTEAFF. The chain couples TRBV29-1 to TRBJ1-1, with TRBD1 matching over 11 bases. CDR3 length: 14 amino acids. V trimming: 4 bases; J trimming: 5 bases; junction bases outside the gene matches: 6. Germline V gene sequence: CDR1 SQVTM, CDR2 ANQGSEA.

This sequence joins TRBV4-2 and TRBJ1-5, with D perhaps matching TRBD1 (6 bases). This CDR3 is 13 amino acids long. V gave up 1 base and J gave up 9 bases, with 10 bases separating them. From germline, CDR1 is LGHNA and CDR2 YNFKEQ. The CDR3 reads CASSQVQGRPQHF. The CDR3 nucleotides are TGTGCCAGCAGCCAAGTACAGGGACGGCCCCAGCATTTT.

The chain has TRBV5-6 and TRBJ2-3, with D perhaps matching TRBD1 (6 bases). The CDR3 is made up of 13 amino acids. Trimming shortened V by 6 bases and J by 11 bases, and 19 bases separated the two germline ends. Germline V lookup: CDR1 SGHDT, CDR2 YYEEEE. This CDR3 reads CASTRDTPQGQYF. Here the CDR3 DNA reads TGTGCCAGCACCCGGGACACACCCCAGGGGCAGTATTTT.

The chain is built from TRBV3-1 (or the pseudogene TRBV3-2) and TRBJ1-2; the match to TRBD1 covers 12 bases. V lost 4 bases to trimming and J lost 7 bases; unmatched junction nucleotides: 4. Germline CDR1 is LGHDT and CDR2 is YNNKEL (reference sequence). The CDR3 loop spans 14 amino acids. The CDR3 coding sequence is TGTGCCAGCAGCCCGGGACAGGGGGCGCGTGGCTACACCTTC. Translated: CASSPGQGARGYTF.

The chain joins TRBV18 to TRBJ1-5, with 8 bases identical to TRBD1. CDR3 length: 15 residues. Germline CDR1 KGHSH, CDR2 LQKENI. Trimming cost V 2 bases and J 4 bases; bases outside gene matches: 4. CDR3 bases: TGTGCCAGCTCACCAGGGACAGGTCCTAATCAGCCCCAGCATTTT. As protein: CASSPGTGPNQPQHF.

V usage is TRBV2 and J usage is TRBJ1-2, with a tentative D call TRBD1 (5 bases). CDR1 and CDR2 from the germline V gene are SNHLY and FYNNEI. Trimming pared 6 bases from V and 3 bases from J, leaving 11 bases between. The CDR3 totals 13 residues. The CDR3 DNA is TGTGCCAGCAGCGTGGGACTTGACTATGGCTACACCTTC. Protein sequence: CASSVGLDYGYTF.

The rearrangement links TRBV2 to TRBJ2-2; the match to TRBD2 covers 7 bases. Germline trimming cut 7 bases from V and 0 bases from J; bases unmatched to any gene: 5. Germline V gene data show CDR1 as SNHLY and CDR2 as FYNNEI. The CDR3 consists of 15 residues. The CDR3 reads CASNLGLANTGELFF. The CDR3 DNA follows: TGTGCCAGCAACCTTGGACTAGCGAACACCGGGGAGCTGTTTTTT. Looking up the rest from reference TRBV2 and TRBJ2-2 gives the full variable domain: EPEVTQTPSHQVTQMGQEVILRCVPISNHLYFYWYRQILGQKVEFLVSFYNNEISEKSEIFDDQFSVERPDGSNFTLKIRSTKLEDSAMYFCASNLGLANTGELFFGEGSRLTVL.

The V gene is TRBV19, the J gene TRBJ2-2; 9 bases agree with TRBD1. Germline values: CDR1 LNHDA, CDR2 SQIVND (reference sequence). With V trimmed by 6 bases and J by 5 bases, 4 bases remained unmatched. CDR3 length: 14 residues. As DNA, the CDR3 is TGTGCCAGTAGGGACAGGGGAAGGACCGGGGAGCTGTTTTTT. This codes for CASRDRGRTGELFF.

This clone was seen more than once but under ten times. The genes are TRBV7-6 and TRBJ2-2; D may match TRBD1 or TRBD2 (9 bases each). CDR3 length: 19 residues. Germline lookup yields CDR1 SGHVS and CDR2 FNYEAQ. The V end was cut by 5 bases, the J end by 2 bases, with 24 bases between. CDR3 residues: CASSQDRGRLAVNTGELFF. For the CDR3, the DNA is TGTGCCAGCAGCCAGGACAGGGGACGACTAGCGGTTAACACCGGGGAGCTGTTTTTT.

This clone appeared once. The chain employs TRBV7-6 and TRBJ2-7; 7 nucleotides match TRBD2. The CDR3 has 15 residues. J was trimmed by 3 bases and V by 2 bases; bases with no gene match: 7. The V gene's germline CDR1 is SGHVS and CDR2 FNYEAQ. This CDR3 reads CASSLWEGSIYEQYF. CDR3 in DNA: TGTGCCAGCAGCTTATGGGAGGGGTCGATCTACGAGCAGTACTTC.

The CDR3 loop is CASSYEQTGTGELFF. The DNA of the CDR3 is TGTGCCAGCAGTTACGAGCAAACGGGGACCGGGGAGCTGTTTTTT. The rearrangement joins TRBV6-5 to TRBJ2-2; D may be TRBD2 (5 bases). V was pared by 2 bases and J by 5 bases, with 12 bases between. The CDR3 extends over 15 amino acids. CDR1 is MNHEY and CDR2 is SVGAGI in the germline V gene.

This clone was observed once. This chain links TRBV6-2 or TRBV6-3 with TRBJ2-7, with 10 bases fitting TRBD2. This CDR3 is 16 amino acids long. Trimming cost V 5 bases and J 3 bases; bases outside gene matches: 10. CDR1 is MNHEY, CDR2 SVGEGT, per germline. The CDR3 spells CASSTTSGVDFYEQYF. In DNA, the CDR3 is TGTGCCAGCAGTACCACTAGCGGGGTTGACTTCTACGAGCAGTACTTC.